One and the same sample provided the 12 T cell receptor beta chains below, sequenced in a study of cytomegalovirus exposure and HLA in healthy donors. Measured with immunoSEQ multiplex PCR; TCRdb has only the in-frame clones, and not every one. The sample comprises 70,000 to 75,000 clones, approximately 94% of which are singletons, and 1% rests with the top ten. Input material: PBMCs. The receptor source for this set is a woman aged 18-30 years in good health and CMV-seronegative.

V usage is TRBV10-1 and J usage is TRBJ1-1, with 9 bases identical to TRBD1. Germline V gene lookup returns CDR1 WNHNN and CDR2 SYGVQD (reference sequence). This CDR3 comprises 14 residues. Trimming cost V 4 bases and J 5 bases; bases outside gene matches: 5. In DNA form, the CDR3 reads TGCGCCAGCAGTGGCGACAGGGGGGGGACTGAAGCTTTCTTT. Residues: CASSGDRGGTEAFF.

J is TRBJ2-6 and V is TRBV7-9, with a possible D match to TRBD2 (5 bases). Germline-derived CDR1 and CDR2 are SEHNR and FQNEAQ (reference sequence). This CDR3 spans 17 amino acids. V lost 2 bases, J lost 1 base, and 12 bases lay in between. CDR3 in DNA: TGTGCCAGCAGCTTAAGAGGGTTCGAATCTGGGGCCAACGTCCTGACTTTC. It codes for CASSLRGFESGANVLTF.

The V gene is TRBV30, the J gene TRBJ2-3, with D possibly being TRBD2 (6 bases). Germline V lookup: CDR1 GTSNPN, CDR2 SVGIG (reference sequence). Between the trimmed V and J ends, which lost 0 bases and 4 bases, there was a span of 14 bases. The CDR3 length is 15 residues. The CDR3 spells CAWSVLGGKSDTQYF. CDR3 DNA: TGTGCCTGGAGTGTACTCGGCGGGAAGTCAGATACGCAGTATTTT.

The CDR3 loop is CASSYSIPGTYNEQFF. For the CDR3, the DNA is TGTGCCAGCAGTTACTCGATACCAGGGACCTACAATGAGCAGTTCTTC. This chain links TRBV6-5 with TRBJ2-1; TRBD1 might be the D (5 bases). V was cut by 0 bases and J by 2 bases, with 11 bases left in between. The length of the CDR3 is 16 residues. CDR1 is MNHEY and CDR2 is SVGAGI in the germline V gene.

This clone occurred once. The rearrangement links TRBV29-1 to TRBJ2-1; TRBD2 agrees at 9 bases. The J segment lost 0 bases and the V segment lost 3 bases, leaving 9 bases of the junction unmatched. CDR3 length: 17 residues. In germline, CDR1 is SQVTM, CDR2 ANQGSEA. CDR3 protein: CSVEGLAGSSSYNEQFF. CDR3 DNA: TGCAGCGTTGAGGGGCTAGCGGGATCCAGCTCCTACAATGAGCAGTTCTTC.

The chain couples TRBV14 to TRBJ1-2, with 10 bases matching TRBD1. Trimming took 1 base from V and 8 from J; bases not matched to a gene: 7. Germline V gene sequence: CDR1 SGHDN, CDR2 FVKESK. The CDR3 has 15 residues. This CDR3 reads CASSQVGTGVRGYTF. In DNA form, the CDR3 reads TGTGCCAGCAGCCAAGTCGGGACAGGGGTTCGCGGCTACACCTTC.

The chain uses TRBV6-5 and TRBJ1-5; D gene uncertain. The CDR3 consists of 13 residues. Germline V gives CDR1 MNHEY, CDR2 SVGAGI. V was shortened by 5 bases and J by 5 bases, with 10 bases between the two germline ends. CDR3 nucleotides: TGTGCCAGCAGTCGGTCGGGGTATCAGCCCCAGCATTTT. Its translation: CASSRSGYQPQHF.

The chain joins TRBV30 to TRBJ1-1; no clear D. Trimming cost V 4 bases and J 5 bases, with 11 bases left between them. Per the germline V gene, CDR1 is GTSNPN and CDR2 is SVGIG (reference sequence). The CDR3 sequence is 12 residues long. The CDR3 loop is CAWIGGRTEAFF. In DNA form, the CDR3 reads TGTGCCTGGATAGGAGGGAGGACTGAAGCTTTCTTT.

The chain recombines TRBV14 with TRBJ1-2; 7 positions agree with TRBD1. Germline V gene data show CDR1 as SGHDN and CDR2 as FVKESK. The CDR3 is 15 amino acids. Trimming at V came to 4 bases and at J to 4 bases, leaving 9 bases not matched to a gene. The chain's CDR3 is CASSRGQAPLYGYTF. In nucleotides, the CDR3 is TGTGCCAGCAGCCGCGGACAGGCTCCTCTCTATGGCTACACCTTC. The full variable domain, rest sourced from reference TRBV14 and TRBJ1-2, is EAGVTQFPSHSVIEKGQTVTLRCDPISGHDNLYWYRRVMGKEIKFLLHFVKESKQDESGMPNNRFLAERTGGTYSTLKVQPAELEDSGVYFCASSRGQAPLYGYTFGSGTRLTVV.

V gene TRBV4-1 combines with J gene TRBJ2-5; a weak D match, TRBD2 (5 bases). CDR1 and CDR2 (germline): MGHRA, YSYEKL. This CDR3 region has 15 residues. The V and J ends lost 0 bases and 4 bases respectively, with 12 bases between them. CDR3 nucleotide sequence: TGCGCCAGCAGCCAAGATGAATTTGCGGGAGAGACCCAGTACTTC. Encoded protein: CASSQDEFAGETQYF.

CDR3 sequence: CASSEALLAQAAFF. CDR3 nucleotide sequence: TGTGCCAGCAGTGAAGCGCTTCTTGCCCAAGCCGCTTTCTTT. This chain uses TRBV6-1 with TRBJ1-1; the D is unclear. Between the trimmed V and J ends, which lost 0 bases and 11 bases, there was a span of 16 bases. Germline-derived CDR1 and CDR2 are MNHNS and SASEGT. This CDR3 spans 14 amino acids.

V is TRBV4-1 and J is TRBJ1-1; D is perhaps TRBD1 (5 bases). Deletions cut 5 bases from V and 6 bases from J, with 13 bases between. Germline CDR1 MGHRA, CDR2 YSYEKL. This CDR3 spans 13 amino acids. CDR3 in DNA: TGCGCCAGCAGCACCGGGACTTCGGCTGAAGCTTTCTTT. It encodes CASSTGTSAEAFF.